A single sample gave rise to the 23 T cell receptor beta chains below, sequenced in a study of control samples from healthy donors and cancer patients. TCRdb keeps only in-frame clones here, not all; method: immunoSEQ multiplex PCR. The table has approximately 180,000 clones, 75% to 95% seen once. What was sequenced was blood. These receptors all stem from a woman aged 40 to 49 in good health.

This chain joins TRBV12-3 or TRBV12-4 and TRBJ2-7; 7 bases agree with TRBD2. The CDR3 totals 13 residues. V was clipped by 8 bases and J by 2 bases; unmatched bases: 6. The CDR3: CASGRGSAYEQYF. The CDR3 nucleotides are TGTGCCAGCGGGCGCGGGAGTGCCTACGAGCAGTACTTC.

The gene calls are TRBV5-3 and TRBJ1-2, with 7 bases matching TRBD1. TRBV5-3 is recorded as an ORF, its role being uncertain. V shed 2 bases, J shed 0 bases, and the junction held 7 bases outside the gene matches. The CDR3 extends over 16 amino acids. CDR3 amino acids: CARSLAQGTTNYGYTF. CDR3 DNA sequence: TGTGCCAGAAGCTTAGCACAGGGGACCACTAACTATGGCTACACCTTC.

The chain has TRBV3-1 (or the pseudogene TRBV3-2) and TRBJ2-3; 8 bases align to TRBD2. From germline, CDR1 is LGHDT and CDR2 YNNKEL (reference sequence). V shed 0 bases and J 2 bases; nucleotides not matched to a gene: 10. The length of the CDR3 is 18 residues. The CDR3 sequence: CASSQDFTGGGPTDTQYF. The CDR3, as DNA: TGTGCCAGCAGCCAAGATTTTACGGGCGGGGGGCCCACAGATACGCAGTATTTT.

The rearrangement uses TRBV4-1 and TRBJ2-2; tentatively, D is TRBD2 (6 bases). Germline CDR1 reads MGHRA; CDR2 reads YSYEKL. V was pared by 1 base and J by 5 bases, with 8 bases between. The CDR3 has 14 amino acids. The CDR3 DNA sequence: TGCGCCAGCAGCCAAGCGGGACTTACCGGGGAGCTGTTTTTT. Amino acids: CASSQAGLTGELFF.

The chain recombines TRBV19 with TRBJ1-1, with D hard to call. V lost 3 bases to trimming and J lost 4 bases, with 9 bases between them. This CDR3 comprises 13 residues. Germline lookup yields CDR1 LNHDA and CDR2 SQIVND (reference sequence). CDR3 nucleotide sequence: TGTGCCAGTAGTATCGGAGGAATCACTGAAGCTTTCTTT. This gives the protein CASSIGGITEAFF.

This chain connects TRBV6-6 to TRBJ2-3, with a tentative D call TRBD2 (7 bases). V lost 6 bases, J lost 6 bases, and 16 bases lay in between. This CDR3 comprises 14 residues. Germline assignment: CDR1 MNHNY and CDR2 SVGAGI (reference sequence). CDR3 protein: CASRPGGPADTQYF. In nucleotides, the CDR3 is TGTGCCAGCAGACCCGGGGGGCCGGCGGATACGCAGTATTTT.

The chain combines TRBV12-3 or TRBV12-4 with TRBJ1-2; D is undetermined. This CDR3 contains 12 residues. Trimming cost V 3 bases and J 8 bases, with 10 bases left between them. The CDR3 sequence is CASSFGPGGYTF. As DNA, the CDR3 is TGTGCCAGCAGTTTCGGACCTGGGGGCTACACCTTC.

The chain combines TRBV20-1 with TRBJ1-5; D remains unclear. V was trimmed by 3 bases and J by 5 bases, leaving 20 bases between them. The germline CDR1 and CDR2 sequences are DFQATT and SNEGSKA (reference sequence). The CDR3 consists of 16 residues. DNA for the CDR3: TGCAGTGCTAGTACGCCCCATCGGGGTTACGATCAGCCCCAGCATTTT. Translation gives CSASTPHRGYDQPQHF.

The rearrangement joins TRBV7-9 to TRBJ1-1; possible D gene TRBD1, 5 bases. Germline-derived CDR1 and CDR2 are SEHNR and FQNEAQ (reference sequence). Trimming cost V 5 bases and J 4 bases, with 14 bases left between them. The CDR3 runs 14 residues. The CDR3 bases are TGTGCCAGCAGCCCCTCGGGGGGGGGCACTGAAGCTTTCTTT. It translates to CASSPSGGGTEAFF.

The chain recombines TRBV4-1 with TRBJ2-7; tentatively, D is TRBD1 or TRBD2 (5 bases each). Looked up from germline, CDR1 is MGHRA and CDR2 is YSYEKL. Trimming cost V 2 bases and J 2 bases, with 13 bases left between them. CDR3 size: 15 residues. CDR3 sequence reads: CASSQRDDGAYEQYF. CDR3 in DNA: TGCGCCAGCAGCCAACGGGACGACGGTGCCTACGAGCAGTACTTC.

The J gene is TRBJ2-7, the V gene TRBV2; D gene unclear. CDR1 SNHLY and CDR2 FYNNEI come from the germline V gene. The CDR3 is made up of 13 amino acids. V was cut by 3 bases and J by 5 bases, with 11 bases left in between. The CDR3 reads CASSDPSIHEQYF. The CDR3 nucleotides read TGTGCCAGCAGTGACCCATCGATCCACGAGCAGTACTTC.

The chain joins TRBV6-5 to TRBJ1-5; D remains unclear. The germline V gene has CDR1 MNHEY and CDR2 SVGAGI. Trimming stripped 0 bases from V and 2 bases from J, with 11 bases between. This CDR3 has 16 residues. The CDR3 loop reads CASSYSSGGGNQPQHF. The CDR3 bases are TGTGCCAGCAGTTACTCGTCCGGCGGAGGCAATCAGCCCCAGCATTTT.

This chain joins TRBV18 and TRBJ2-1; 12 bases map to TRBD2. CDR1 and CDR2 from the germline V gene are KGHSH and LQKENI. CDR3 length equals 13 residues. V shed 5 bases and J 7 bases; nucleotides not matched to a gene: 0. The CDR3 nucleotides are TGTGCCAGCTCAGGGACTAGCGGGAATGAGCAGTTCTTC. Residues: CASSGTSGNEQFF.

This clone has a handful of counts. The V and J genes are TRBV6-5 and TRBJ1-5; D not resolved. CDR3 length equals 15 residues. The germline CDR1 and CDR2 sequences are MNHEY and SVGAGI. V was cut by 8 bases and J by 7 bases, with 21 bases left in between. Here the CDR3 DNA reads TGTGCCAGCCGTTTAGCGGCAGGACCCGGCCAGCCCCAGCATTTT. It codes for CASRLAAGPGQPQHF.

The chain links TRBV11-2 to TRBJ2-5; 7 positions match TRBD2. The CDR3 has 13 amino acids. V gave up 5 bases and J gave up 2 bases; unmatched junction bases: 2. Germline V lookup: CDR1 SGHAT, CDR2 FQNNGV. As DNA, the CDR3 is TGTGCCAGCAGCGGGGGGGTGCAAGAGACCCAGTACTTC. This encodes CASSGGVQETQYF.

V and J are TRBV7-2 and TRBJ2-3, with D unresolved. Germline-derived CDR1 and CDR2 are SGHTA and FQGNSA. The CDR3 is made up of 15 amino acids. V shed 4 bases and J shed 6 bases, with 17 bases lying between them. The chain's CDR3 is CASSSRLSTGDTQYF. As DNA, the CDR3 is TGTGCCAGCAGCTCCCGACTCTCGACTGGGGATACGCAGTATTTT.

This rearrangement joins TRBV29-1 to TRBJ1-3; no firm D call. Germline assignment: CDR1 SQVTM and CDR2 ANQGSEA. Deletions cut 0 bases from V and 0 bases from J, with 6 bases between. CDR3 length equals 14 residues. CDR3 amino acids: CSVEEGSSGNTIYF. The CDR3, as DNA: TGCAGCGTTGAAGAGGGGTCCTCTGGAAACACCATATATTTT.

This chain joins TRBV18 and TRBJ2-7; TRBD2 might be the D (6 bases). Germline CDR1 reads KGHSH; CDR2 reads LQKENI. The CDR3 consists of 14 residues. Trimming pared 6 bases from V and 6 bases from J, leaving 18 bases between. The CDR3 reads CASSTGVPQGEQYF. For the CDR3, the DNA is TGTGCCAGCTCGACGGGGGTACCTCAGGGCGAGCAGTACTTC.

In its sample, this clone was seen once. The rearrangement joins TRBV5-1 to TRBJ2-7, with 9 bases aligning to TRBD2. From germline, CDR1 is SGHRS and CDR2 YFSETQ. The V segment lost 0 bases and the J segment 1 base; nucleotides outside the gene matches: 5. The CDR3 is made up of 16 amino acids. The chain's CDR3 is CASSLGSSGDSYEQYF. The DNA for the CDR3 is TGCGCCAGCAGCTTGGGGTCTAGCGGGGATTCCTACGAGCAGTACTTC.

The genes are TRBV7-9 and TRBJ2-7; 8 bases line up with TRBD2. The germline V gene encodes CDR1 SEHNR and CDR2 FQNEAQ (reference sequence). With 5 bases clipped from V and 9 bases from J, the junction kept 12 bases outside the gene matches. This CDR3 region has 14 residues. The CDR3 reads CASSQKPAGEGQYF. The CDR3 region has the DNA TGTGCCAGCAGCCAAAAACCAGCGGGGGAAGGGCAGTACTTC.

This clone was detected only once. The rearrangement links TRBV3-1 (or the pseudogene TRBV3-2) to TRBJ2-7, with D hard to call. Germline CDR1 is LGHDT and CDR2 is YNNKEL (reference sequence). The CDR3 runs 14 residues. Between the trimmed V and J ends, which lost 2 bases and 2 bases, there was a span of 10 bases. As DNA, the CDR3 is TGTGCCAGCAGCCAAATCGAGCTGCCCTACGAGCAGTACTTC. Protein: CASSQIELPYEQYF.

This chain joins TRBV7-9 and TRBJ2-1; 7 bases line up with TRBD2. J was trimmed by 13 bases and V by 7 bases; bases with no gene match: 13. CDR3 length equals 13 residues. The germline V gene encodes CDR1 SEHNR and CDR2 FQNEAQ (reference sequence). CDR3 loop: CASTQEAGLTQFF. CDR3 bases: TGTGCCAGCACCCAGGAAGCGGGGCTCACCCAGTTCTTC. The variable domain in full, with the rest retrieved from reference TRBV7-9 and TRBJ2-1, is DTGVSQNPRHKITKRGQNVTFRCDPISEHNRLYWYRQTLGQGPEFLTYFQNEAQLEKSRLLSDRFSAERPKGSFSTLEIQRTEQGDSAMYLCASTQEAGLTQFFGPGTRLTVL.

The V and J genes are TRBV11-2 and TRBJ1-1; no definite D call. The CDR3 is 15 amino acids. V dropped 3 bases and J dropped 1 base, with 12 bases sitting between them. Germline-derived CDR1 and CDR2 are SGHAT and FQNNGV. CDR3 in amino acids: CASSFQGLWNTEAFF. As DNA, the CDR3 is TGTGCCAGCAGCTTTCAAGGGCTTTGGAACACTGAAGCTTTCTTT.